This T cell receptor beta chain appears in the sequencing data of a study of blood T cells in healthy people across ages. A single count supports this clonotype. Germline lookup yields CDR1 MNHEY and CDR2 SVGEGT. CDR3 length equals 15 residues. With V trimmed by 6 bases and J by 8 bases, 9 bases remained unmatched. Through a sample-barcoded 5' primer and a J-beta primer mix, a second PCR was run for about 6 to 12 cycles. TCRdb independently ran MiXCR on the 5' RACE reads; one entry per CDR3 protein. This sample yields about 680,000 distinct CDR3 sequences, of which 45% to 50% are seen a single time; under 35% belongs to the top ten.

The sample taken for sequencing was blood. The source of this sequence is an older woman in good health. This chain links TRBV6-2 or TRBV6-3 with TRBJ2-1; 11 positions match TRBD2. The chain's CDR3 is CASSHLAGGLYEQFF. CDR3 coding DNA: TGTGCCAGCAGCCACTTAGCGGGAGGGCTCTATGAGCAGTTCTTC.